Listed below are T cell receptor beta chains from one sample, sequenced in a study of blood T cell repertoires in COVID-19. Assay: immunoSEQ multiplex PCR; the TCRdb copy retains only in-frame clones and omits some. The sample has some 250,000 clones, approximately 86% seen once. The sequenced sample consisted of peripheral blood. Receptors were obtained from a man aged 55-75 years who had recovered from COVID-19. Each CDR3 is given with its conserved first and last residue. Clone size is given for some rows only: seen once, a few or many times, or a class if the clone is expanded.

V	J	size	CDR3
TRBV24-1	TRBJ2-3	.	CATSLGGPSTDTQYF
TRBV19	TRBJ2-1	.	CATSGGLGNEQFF
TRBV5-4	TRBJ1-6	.	CASSLSAGQSPLHF
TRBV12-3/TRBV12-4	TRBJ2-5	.	CASSMGQGETQYF
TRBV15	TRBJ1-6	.	CATSRGSSYNSPLHF
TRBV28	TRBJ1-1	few	CASKQGPKNTEAFF
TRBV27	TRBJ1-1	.	CASSYSDRGRAEAFF
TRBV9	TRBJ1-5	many	CASSVGGSYQPQHF
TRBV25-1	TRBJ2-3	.	CASSRPAGNTDTQYF
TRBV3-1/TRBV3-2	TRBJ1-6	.	CASSQETPAPLHF
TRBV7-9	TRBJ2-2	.	CASSSQGFVGTGELFF
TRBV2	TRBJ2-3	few	CASRTGHATDTQYF
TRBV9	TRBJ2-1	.	CASSVSLAGGNEQFF
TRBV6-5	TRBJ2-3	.	CASRPRGADTQYF
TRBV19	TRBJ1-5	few	CASNRQVGNQPQHF
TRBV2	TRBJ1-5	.	CASSYLVGSNQPQHF
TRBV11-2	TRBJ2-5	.	CASSLGISQETQYF
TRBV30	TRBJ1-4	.	CAWSMRDRGRANEKLFF
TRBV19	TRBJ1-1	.	CASSIRAGGARTEAFF
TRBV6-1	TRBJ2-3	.	CASSDRQGATDTQYF
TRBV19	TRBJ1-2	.	CASRNRPTQGGYTF
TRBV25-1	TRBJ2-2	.	CASSAAGGYTGELFF
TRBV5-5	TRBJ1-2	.	CASSPELGVGYGYTF
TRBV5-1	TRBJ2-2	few	CASSGRGTGWNTGELFF
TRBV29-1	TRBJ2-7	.	CSVGTGYEQYF
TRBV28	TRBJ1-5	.	CASSKSSGGNQPQHF
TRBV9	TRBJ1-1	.	CASSRGDTPNTEAFF
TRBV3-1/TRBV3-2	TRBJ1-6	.	CASSQGGAGYDSPLHF
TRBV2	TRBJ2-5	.	CASSEKASRAQETQYF